Described below is a single T cell receptor (beta chain) sequence and its context. This entry is derived from a study of blood T cell repertoires in COVID-19. All enrollees were about 18 to 89 years old and from under 25 US areas. Under the authors' procedure: Amplification with reference gene primers provided the estimates of nucleated cell counts. TCRdb's copy holds only in-frame clones and misses some; the assay was immunoSEQ multiplex PCR. The V and J calls and clone size were taken over from that table, and D and trimming were inferred from the DNA. The sample holds around 200,000 clones, 80% to 90% seen once. Per germline, CDR1 MNHEY and CDR2 SMNVEV (reference sequence). The ends lost 6 bases at V and 3 bases at J; junction bases unmatched: 5. The CDR3 is 15 residues long.

The gene calls are TRBV27 and TRBJ1-5; TRBD1 matches 10 bases. Sample: PBMCs or T cells enriched from blood (not recorded which). The receptor was derived from a woman aged 50 to 60 in a cohort exposed to, infected with or recovered from COVID-19 (not recorded which). CDR3 region: CASRWTGGTNQPQHF. The CDR3 nucleotides are TGTGCCAGCAGGTGGACAGGGGGGACCAATCAGCCCCAGCATTTT.